A single sample gave rise to the 8 T cell receptor beta chains below, sequenced in a study of CD8 T cells in Susac syndrome. Random hexamers were used to reverse transcribe an amount of about 0.45 to 1 ug RNA. One entry per CDR3 protein results from TCRdb running MiXCR on the immunoSEQ multiplex PCR reads. The sample consists of 180,000 or so distinct CDR3 sequences, approximately 94% of them appearing once. The sample was CD4+ T cells from PBMCs. These receptors were taken from a human donor in good health.

The chain links TRBV28 to TRBJ1-1, with D perhaps matching TRBD1 (6 bases). Germline CDR1 reads MDHEN; CDR2 reads SYDVKM. The ends were cut back, 6 bases at V and 1 base at J, with 15 bases in the middle. The CDR3 consists of 15 residues. The chain's CDR3 is CASRTQGIWNTEAFF. The CDR3 DNA reads as TGTGCCAGCAGGACTCAGGGGATTTGGAACACTGAAGCTTTCTTT.

This sequence joins TRBV7-9 and TRBJ2-3; 12 positions match TRBD2. CDR1 and CDR2 from the germline V gene are SEHNR and FQNEAQ (reference sequence). With 4 bases clipped from V and 1 base from J, the junction kept 6 bases outside the gene matches. The CDR3 is made up of 17 amino acids. CDR3 in amino acids: CASSSWRTSGGTDTQYF. In DNA, the CDR3 is TGTGCCAGCAGCTCCTGGAGGACTAGCGGGGGCACAGATACGCAGTATTTT.

The chain is built from TRBV6-6 and TRBJ1-5; D ambiguous. CDR1 is MNHNY and CDR2 is SVGAGI in the germline V gene (reference sequence). This CDR3 spans 13 amino acids. V dropped 6 bases and J dropped 4 bases, with 10 bases sitting between them. This CDR3 is CASSPGLNQPQHF. CDR3 sequence (DNA): TGTGCCAGCAGCCCAGGTTTGAATCAGCCCCAGCATTTT.

J is TRBJ2-5 and V is TRBV28; 7 nucleotides match TRBD1. With V trimmed by 6 bases and J by 0 bases, 1 base remained unmatched. Germline CDR1 MDHEN, CDR2 SYDVKM. The CDR3 is made up of 13 amino acids. CDR3 sequence reads: CASRTGYQETQYF. The DNA for the CDR3 is TGTGCCAGCAGGACAGGGTACCAAGAGACCCAGTACTTC.

The chain recombines TRBV24-1 with TRBJ2-2; D uncertain. The CDR3 spans 13 residues. CDR1 and CDR2 from the germline V gene are KGHDR and SFDVKD. Trimming took 5 bases from V and 1 from J, leaving 4 bases between them. As DNA, the CDR3 is TGTGCCACCAGTGCCGTGAACACCGGGGAGCTGTTTTTT. Translating it yields CATSAVNTGELFF.

V usage is TRBV12-3 or TRBV12-4 and J usage is TRBJ1-1; D not resolved. The V end was cut by 2 bases, the J end by 0 bases, with 7 bases between. CDR3 size: 14 residues. CDR3 sequence reads: CASSLRVLNTEAFF. CDR3 in DNA: TGTGCCAGCAGTTTAAGGGTCCTGAACACTGAAGCTTTCTTT.

The rearrangement links TRBV2 to TRBJ2-7, with D unclear. V was clipped by 4 bases and J by 11 bases, with 15 bases between them. Germline V gene sequence: CDR1 SNHLY, CDR2 FYNNEI. This CDR3 contains 12 residues. This CDR3 is CASSGPPPWEYF. The CDR3 DNA reads TGTGCCAGCAGTGGCCCCCCACCCTGGGAGTACTTC.

The V and J genes are TRBV23-1 and TRBJ2-3; TRBD2 might be the D (5 bases). TRBV23-1 belongs to the ORF category, with a function that is uncertain. V was shortened by 1 base and J by 2 bases, with 19 bases between the two germline ends. This CDR3 region has 18 residues. The CDR3 reads CASSQYTARGQNTDTQYF. As DNA, the CDR3 is TGCGCCAGCAGTCAATATACCGCACGGGGTCAGAACACAGATACGCAGTATTTT.